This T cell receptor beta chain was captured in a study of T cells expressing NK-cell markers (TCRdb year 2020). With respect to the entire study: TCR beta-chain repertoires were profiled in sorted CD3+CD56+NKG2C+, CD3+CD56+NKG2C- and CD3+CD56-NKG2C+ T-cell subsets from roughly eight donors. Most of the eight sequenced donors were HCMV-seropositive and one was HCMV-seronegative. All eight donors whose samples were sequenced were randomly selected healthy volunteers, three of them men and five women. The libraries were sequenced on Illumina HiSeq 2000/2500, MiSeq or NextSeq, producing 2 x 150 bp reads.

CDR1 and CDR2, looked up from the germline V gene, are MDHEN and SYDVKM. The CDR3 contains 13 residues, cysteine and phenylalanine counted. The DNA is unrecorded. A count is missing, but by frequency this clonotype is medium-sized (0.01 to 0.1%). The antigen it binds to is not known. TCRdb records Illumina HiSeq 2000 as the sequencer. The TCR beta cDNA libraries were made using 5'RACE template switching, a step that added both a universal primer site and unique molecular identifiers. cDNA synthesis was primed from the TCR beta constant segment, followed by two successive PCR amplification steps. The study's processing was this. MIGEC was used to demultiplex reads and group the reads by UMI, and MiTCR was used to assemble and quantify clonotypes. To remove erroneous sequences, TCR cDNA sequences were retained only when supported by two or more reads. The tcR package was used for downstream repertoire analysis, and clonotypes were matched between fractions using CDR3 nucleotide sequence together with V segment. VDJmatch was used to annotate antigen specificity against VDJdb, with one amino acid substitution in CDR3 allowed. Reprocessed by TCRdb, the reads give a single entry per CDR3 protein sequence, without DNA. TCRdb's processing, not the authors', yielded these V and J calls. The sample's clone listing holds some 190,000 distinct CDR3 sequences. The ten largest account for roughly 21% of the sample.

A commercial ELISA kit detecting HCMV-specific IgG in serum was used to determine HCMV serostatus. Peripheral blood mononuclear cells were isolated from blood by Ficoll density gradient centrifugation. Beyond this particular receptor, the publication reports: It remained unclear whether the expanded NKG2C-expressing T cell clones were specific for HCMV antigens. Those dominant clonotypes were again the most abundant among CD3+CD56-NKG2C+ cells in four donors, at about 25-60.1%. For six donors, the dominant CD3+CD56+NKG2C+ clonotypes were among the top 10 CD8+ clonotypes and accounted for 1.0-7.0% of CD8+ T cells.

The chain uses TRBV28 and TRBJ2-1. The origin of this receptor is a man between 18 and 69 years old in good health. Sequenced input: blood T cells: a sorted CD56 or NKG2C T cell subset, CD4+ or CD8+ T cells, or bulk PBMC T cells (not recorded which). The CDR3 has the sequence CASSLSTYNEQFF. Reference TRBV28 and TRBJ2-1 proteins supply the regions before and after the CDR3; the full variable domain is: DVKVTQSSRYLVKRTGEKVFLECVQDMDHENMFWYRQDPGLGLRLIYFSYDVKMKEKGDIPEGYSVSREKKERFSLILESASTNQTSMYLCASSLSTYNEQFFGPGTRLTVL.